Below, one TCR beta chain is given with its context. Its antigen remains unidentified. This sample was included in a study of CXCR3-negative and CXCR3-positive naive CD8 T cells. 5' RACE that incorporated UMI labels was used to prepare the TRB cDNA libraries. TCRdb processed the 5' RACE reads again and assigns one entry to each CDR3 protein, with no DNA. The sample totals about 58,000 distinct CDR3 sequences; its top ten clones hold around 0.4%. Study findings and constraints: Naive CXCR3-positive and CXCR3-negative cells shared TRBV-TRBJ usage; memory cells diverged. Relative to memory CD8+ cells, whose diversity was much lower, both naive subsets had comparably high diversity. Once cells were cryopreserved, CXCR3 expression went down partly, and most assays used fresh PBMCs. TRB CDR3 properties served as the basis for inferring TCR strength, and surface CD5 was comparable between naive subsets.

The CDR3 loop spans 15 amino acids. Germline V gene sequence: CDR1 DFQATT, CDR2 SNEGSKA (reference sequence). The receptor's source is a human donor in good health. Some clones in this sample may be carry-over from other donors' samples. The source material was naive CXCR3- CD8+ T cells from blood. Subset reported: CD45RO-CCR7+CD27+CD95- naive CD8+ T cells lacking CXCR3 (TNR3-). V usage is TRBV20-1 and J usage is TRBJ2-2; TCRdb picks TRBD2, but there is no DNA to check that call. This CDR3 is CSASAGEVHTGELFF.